These T cell receptor beta chains were read from a single sample in a study of cytomegalovirus exposure and HLA in healthy donors. Assay used: immunoSEQ multiplex PCR; TCRdb lists only in-frame clones, some missing. The profile shows 99,000 or so clones, 70% to 85% of them singletons. The sequencing sample was made of PBMCs. Receptors originate from a woman aged 18-29 years in good health and CMV-seropositive. CDR3s include the opening cysteine and the closing phenylalanine or tryptophan. A D gene is named only where the DNA matches it firmly. Not all rows give a size; the values are once, few, many and, for expanded clones, a class.

size: NA
J: TRBJ1-4
length: 14
D: NA
V: TRBV4-1
DNA: TGCGCCAGCAGCCAGTTTCAGACTAATGAAAAACTGTTTTTT
CDR3: CASSQFQTNEKLFF

size: NA
J: TRBJ1-2
length: 13
D: NA
V: TRBV28
DNA: TGTGCCAGCAGTTTACAGGTGGTCTATGGCTACACCTTC
CDR3: CASSLQVVYGYTF

size: NA
J: TRBJ2-2
length: 16
D: TRBD1
V: TRBV25-1
DNA: TGTGCCAGCAGTCATGGCCAGGGGGCCTACACCGGGGAGCTGTTTTTT
CDR3: CASSHGQGAYTGELFF

size: NA
J: TRBJ2-7
length: 13
D: TRBD1
V: TRBV2
DNA: TGTGCCAGCCGGGGCCAGGGGGCGGGCGAGCAGTACTTC
CDR3: CASRGQGAGEQYF

size: NA
J: TRBJ2-3
length: 14
D: NA
V: TRBV2
DNA: TGTGCCAGCAGTGCGGGGGTCGGCACAGATACGCAGTATTTT
CDR3: CASSAGVGTDTQYF

size: NA
J: TRBJ2-1
length: 11
D: NA
V: TRBV20-1
DNA: TGCAGTGCACTACTATACAATGAGCAGTTCTTC
CDR3: CSALLYNEQFF

size: NA
J: TRBJ1-6
length: 16
D: TRBD1
V: TRBV28
DNA: TGTGCCAGCAGTACAAAACGACAGGGGTCTAATTCACCCCTCCACTTT
CDR3: CASSTKRQGSNSPLHF

size: NA
J: TRBJ2-3
length: 12
D: NA
V: TRBV11-2
DNA: TGTGCCAGCAGCCTTGGCACAGATACGCAGTATTTT
CDR3: CASSLGTDTQYF

size: NA
J: TRBJ2-5
length: 20
D: NA
V: TRBV30
DNA: TGTGCCTGGAGTACGACCGGTGGCGAGGGAGAGGTGGGGAACCAAGAGACCCAGTACTTC
CDR3: CAWSTTGGEGEVGNQETQYF

size: NA
J: TRBJ1-2
length: 13
D: NA
V: TRBV5-5
DNA: TGTGCCAGCAGCTTACCAGGGTTAAATGGCTACACCTTC
CDR3: CASSLPGLNGYTF

size: NA
J: TRBJ2-2
length: 16
D: TRBD2
V: TRBV7-9
DNA: TGTGCCAGCAGCTCCCAGAGCGGCGGGGGGACCGGGGAGCTGTTTTTT
CDR3: CASSSQSGGGTGELFF

size: few
J: TRBJ2-1
length: 10
D: NA
V: TRBV6-5
DNA: TGTGCCAGCGGCAACAATGAGCAGTTCTTC
CDR3: CASGNNEQFF

size: NA
J: TRBJ1-2
length: 13
D: NA
V: TRBV19
DNA: TGTGCCAGTAGTAGAACAGGGAACTATGGCTACACCTTC
CDR3: CASSRTGNYGYTF

size: once
J: TRBJ1-2
length: 16
D: NA
V: TRBV6-1
DNA: TGTGCCAGCAGTGAAGGCTTAAACCTAGGCGGCTATGGCTACACCTTC
CDR3: CASSEGLNLGGYGYTF

size: NA
J: TRBJ2-6
length: 15
D: NA
V: TRBV7-3
DNA: TGTGCCAGCAGCTTAGAGATCCCCGGGGCCAACGTCCTGACTTTC
CDR3: CASSLEIPGANVLTF

size: NA
J: TRBJ1-5
length: 15
D: TRBD1
V: TRBV5-8
DNA: TGTGCCAGCAGCACCCTAGGGCAGGGGGTTCAGCCCCAGCATTTT
CDR3: CASSTLGQGVQPQHF

size: NA
J: TRBJ1-1
length: 16
D: NA
V: TRBV5-4
DNA: TGTGCCAGCAGCTTGGGCTTGACAGATAAGAACACTGAAGCTTTCTTT
CDR3: CASSLGLTDKNTEAFF

size: NA
J: TRBJ2-1
length: 15
D: TRBD1
V: TRBV5-8
DNA: TGTGCCAGCAGCTCGGGACAGTCTACATTGGATGAGCAGTTCTTC
CDR3: CASSSGQSTLDEQFF

size: NA
J: TRBJ2-5
length: 13
D: NA
V: TRBV30
DNA: TGTGCCTGGAATCGAGTTGGGGGGGAGACCCAGTACTTC
CDR3: CAWNRVGGETQYF

size: NA
J: TRBJ1-4
length: 12
D: NA
V: TRBV2
DNA: TGTGCCAGCAGCGCTATTAATGAAAAACTGTTTTTT
CDR3: CASSAINEKLFF

size: NA
J: TRBJ2-1
length: 15
D: NA
V: TRBV5-1
DNA: TGCGCCAGCAGCTTTGGGGCCAGCTCCTACAATGAGCAGTTCTTC
CDR3: CASSFGASSYNEQFF

size: NA
J: TRBJ1-5
length: 16
D: TRBD1
V: TRBV19
DNA: TGTGCCAGTAGTATTACGACAGGGCAGGTCAACCAGCCCCAGCATTTT
CDR3: CASSITTGQVNQPQHF

size: NA
J: TRBJ2-7
length: 17
D: NA
V: TRBV7-2
DNA: TGTGCCAGCAGCCCGCAGAGGGGGACTACCCGCTCCTACGAGCAGTACTTC
CDR3: CASSPQRGTTRSYEQYF

size: NA
J: TRBJ1-2
length: 13
D: NA
V: TRBV19
DNA: TGTGCCAGTAGTTCCGACACCTTCTATGGCTACACCTTC
CDR3: CASSSDTFYGYTF

size: NA
J: TRBJ1-5
length: 13
D: NA
V: TRBV6-4
DNA: TGTGCCAGCAGTGAAGGAGTCAATCAGCCCCAGCATTTT
CDR3: CASSEGVNQPQHF

size: NA
J: TRBJ1-1
length: 14
D: NA
V: TRBV6-6
DNA: TGTGCCAGCAGTTACTCGACGGGAGACACTGAAGCTTTCTTT
CDR3: CASSYSTGDTEAFF

size: few
J: TRBJ2-1
length: 16
D: TRBD2
V: TRBV19
DNA: TGTGCCACCTCAGACACGGGACTACCTCCCTACAATGAGCAGTTCTTC
CDR3: CATSDTGLPPYNEQFF

size: NA
J: TRBJ1-1
length: 15
D: TRBD1
V: TRBV2
DNA: TGTGCCAGCAGTGAACGGACAGGGGCCAACACTGAAGCTTTCTTT
CDR3: CASSERTGANTEAFF

size: NA
J: TRBJ2-3
length: 16
D: TRBD2
V: TRBV5-4
DNA: TGTGCCAGCAACCGACGGGAGGGCCGGGGGACAGATACGCAGTATTTT
CDR3: CASNRREGRGTDTQYF

size: NA
J: TRBJ1-2
length: 13
D: NA
V: TRBV7-2
DNA: TGTGCCAGCAGCCCACAGGGCGGCTATGGCTACACCTTC
CDR3: CASSPQGGYGYTF

size: NA
J: TRBJ2-3
length: 15
D: NA
V: TRBV10-2
DNA: TGCGCCAGCAGTGAGTTAACAATGAGCACAGATACGCAGTATTTT
CDR3: CASSELTMSTDTQYF

size: NA
J: TRBJ2-1
length: 14
D: TRBD2
V: TRBV6-1
DNA: TGTGCCAGCAGTGGACTAGCGGGACCCAATGAGCAGTTCTTC
CDR3: CASSGLAGPNEQFF

size: NA
J: TRBJ2-7
length: 17
D: TRBD1
V: TRBV14
DNA: TGTGCCAGCAGCCAAGGGAATTTCGGGACAGGTGCCCACGAGCAGTACTTC
CDR3: CASSQGNFGTGAHEQYF

size: NA
J: TRBJ2-3
length: 13
D: NA
V: TRBV28
DNA: TGTGCCAGCATCGCGGCTAGCACAGATACGCAGTATTTT
CDR3: CASIAASTDTQYF

size: NA
J: TRBJ2-3
length: 14
D: TRBD2
V: TRBV28
DNA: TGTGCCATTCAGGGCAATCTAGCGGGATTAACGCAGTATTTT
CDR3: CAIQGNLAGLTQYF

size: NA
J: TRBJ2-1
length: 13
D: NA
V: TRBV6-6
DNA: TGTGCCAGCAACCGCGAGTTGTACAATGAGCAGTTCTTC
CDR3: CASNRELYNEQFF

size: NA
J: TRBJ1-2
length: 13
D: TRBD1
V: TRBV29-1
DNA: TGCAGCGTTGGACAGGGGATTACCTATGGCTACACCTTC
CDR3: CSVGQGITYGYTF

size: once
J: TRBJ1-2
length: 14
D: NA
V: TRBV14
DNA: TGTGCCAGCAGCCAAGGTGGGCCTCCCCGAGGCTACACCTTC
CDR3: CASSQGGPPRGYTF

size: NA
J: TRBJ2-1
length: 11
D: NA
V: TRBV25-1
DNA: TGTGCCAGCAGTGATGGGCGAGAGCAGTTCTTC
CDR3: CASSDGREQFF

size: NA
J: TRBJ2-7
length: 13
D: TRBD1
V: TRBV4-1
DNA: TGCGCCAGCAGCCTGGGACAGGGCTACGAGCAGTACTTC
CDR3: CASSLGQGYEQYF

size: NA
J: TRBJ1-1
length: 15
D: NA
V: TRBV5-1
DNA: TGCGCCAGCAGCTTGGCCGGGGCGGGGGGCGCTGAAGCTTTCTTT
CDR3: CASSLAGAGGAEAFF